This T cell receptor (beta chain) was captured in a study of T cell changes during pregnancy in multiple sclerosis. The CDR3 is 13 amino acids. Trimming removed 8 bases from V and 0 bases from J, with 10 bases in between. The germline gives CDR1 LNHNV, CDR2 YYDKDF (reference sequence). Method: immunoSEQ multiplex PCR; TCRdb's copy keeps in-frame clones and lacks some. The sample lists some 60,000 clones; roughly 90% were seen once. This receptor was identified in a female donor in good health, enrolled as a control in a pregnancy study. The specimen was peripheral blood, collected after pregnancy. The chain has TRBV15 and TRBJ2-5; perhaps TRBD2 as D (6 bases). This chain's CDR3 is CATDRDYQETQYF. CDR3 sequence (DNA): TGTGCCACCGACCGGGACTACCAAGAGACCCAGTACTTC. Combining the CDR3 with reference TRBV15 and TRBJ2-5 gives the whole variable domain DAMVIQNPRYQVTQFGKPVTLSCSQTLNHNVMYWYQQKSSQAPKLLFHYYDKDFNNEADTPDNFQSRRPNTSFCFLDIRSPGLGDTAMYLCATDRDYQETQYFGPGTRLLVL.